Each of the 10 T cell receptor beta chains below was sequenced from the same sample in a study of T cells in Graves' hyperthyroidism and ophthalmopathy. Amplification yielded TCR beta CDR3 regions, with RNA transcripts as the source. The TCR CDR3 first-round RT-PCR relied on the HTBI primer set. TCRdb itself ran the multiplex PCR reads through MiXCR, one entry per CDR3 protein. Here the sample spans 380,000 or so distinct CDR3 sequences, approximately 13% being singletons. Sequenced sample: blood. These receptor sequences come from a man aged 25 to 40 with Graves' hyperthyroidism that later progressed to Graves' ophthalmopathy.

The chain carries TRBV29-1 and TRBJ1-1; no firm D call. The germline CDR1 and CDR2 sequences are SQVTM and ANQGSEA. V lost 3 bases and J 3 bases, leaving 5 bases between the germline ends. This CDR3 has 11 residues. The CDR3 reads CSVEADTEAFF. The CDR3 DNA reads TGCAGCGTTGAGGCAGACACTGAAGCTTTCTTT.

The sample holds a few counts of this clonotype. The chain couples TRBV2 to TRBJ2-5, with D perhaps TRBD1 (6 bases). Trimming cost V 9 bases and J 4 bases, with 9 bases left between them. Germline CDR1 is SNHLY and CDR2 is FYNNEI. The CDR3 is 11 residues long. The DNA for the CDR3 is TGTGCCAGAGGACAGAGAGAGACCCAGTACTTC. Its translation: CARGQRETQYF.

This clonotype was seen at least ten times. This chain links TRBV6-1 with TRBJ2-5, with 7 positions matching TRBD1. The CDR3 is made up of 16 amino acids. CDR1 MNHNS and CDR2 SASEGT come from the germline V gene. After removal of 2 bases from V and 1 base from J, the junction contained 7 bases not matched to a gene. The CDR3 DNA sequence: TGTGCCAGCAGTGAACCGGACAGGCGCATCCAAGAGACCCAGTACTTC. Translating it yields CASSEPDRRIQETQYF.

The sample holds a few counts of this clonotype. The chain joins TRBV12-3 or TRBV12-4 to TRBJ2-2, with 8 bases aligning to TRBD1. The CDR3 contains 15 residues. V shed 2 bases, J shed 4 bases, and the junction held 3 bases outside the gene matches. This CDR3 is CASSLQGASTGELFF. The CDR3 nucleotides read TGTGCCAGCAGTTTACAGGGGGCCAGCACCGGGGAGCTGTTTTTT.

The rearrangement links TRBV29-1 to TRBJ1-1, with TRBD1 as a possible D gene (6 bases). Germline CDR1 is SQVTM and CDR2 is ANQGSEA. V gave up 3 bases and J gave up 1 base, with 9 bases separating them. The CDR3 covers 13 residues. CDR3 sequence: CSVDGDTNTEAFF. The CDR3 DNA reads TGCAGCGTTGATGGGGACACGAACACTGAAGCTTTCTTT.

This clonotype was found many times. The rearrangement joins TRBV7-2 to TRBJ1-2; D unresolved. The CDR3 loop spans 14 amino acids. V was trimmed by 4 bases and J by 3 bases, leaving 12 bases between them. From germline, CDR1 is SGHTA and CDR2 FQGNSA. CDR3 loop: CASSSYREYYGYTF. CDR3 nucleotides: TGTGCCAGCAGCTCCTACCGGGAATACTATGGCTACACCTTC.

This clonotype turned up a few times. Here the CDR3 reads CATSDERIANTGELFF. The CDR3 DNA is TGTGCCACCAGTGATGAACGCATCGCGAACACCGGGGAGCTGTTTTTT. The chain recombines TRBV24-1 with TRBJ2-2; D gene ambiguous. Per the germline V gene, CDR1 is KGHDR and CDR2 is SFDVKD. This CDR3 is 16 amino acids long. V was trimmed by 3 bases and J by 0 bases, leaving 10 bases between them.

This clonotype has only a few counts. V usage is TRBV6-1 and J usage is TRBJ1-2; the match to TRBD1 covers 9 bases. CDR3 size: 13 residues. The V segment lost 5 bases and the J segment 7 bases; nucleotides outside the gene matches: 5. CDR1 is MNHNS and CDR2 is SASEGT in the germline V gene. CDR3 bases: TGTGCCAGCAGTTCAGGACAGGGGCCTGGCTACACCTTC. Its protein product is CASSSGQGPGYTF.

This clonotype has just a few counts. CDR3 region: CASSSLGGTDTQYF. CDR3 DNA: TGTGCCAGCAGTTCCCTGGGAGGGACAGATACGCAGTATTTT. The chain recombines TRBV27 with TRBJ2-3; 7 nucleotides agree with TRBD2. The CDR3 is 14 amino acids. Germline trimming cut 4 bases from V and 3 bases from J; bases unmatched to any gene: 4. Germline V lookup: CDR1 MNHEY, CDR2 SMNVEV (reference sequence).

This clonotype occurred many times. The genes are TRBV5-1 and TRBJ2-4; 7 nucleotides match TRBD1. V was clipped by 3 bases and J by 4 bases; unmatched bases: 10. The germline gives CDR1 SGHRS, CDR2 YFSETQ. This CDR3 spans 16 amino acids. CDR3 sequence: CASSSYSGQRKNIQYF. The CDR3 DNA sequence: TGCGCCAGCAGCTCGTATTCGGGACAGAGAAAAAACATTCAGTACTTC.